This entry features one T cell receptor beta chain sequence. Here immunoSEQ multiplex PCR was the method, and the copy in TCRdb shows in-frame clones only, minus some. This sample has 90,000 or so clones; around 87% occur once, and the top ten carry around 1.6%. The data are from a study of PD-L1 blockade in urothelial cancer. CDR1 and CDR2 (germline): MNHEY, SVGAGI. V was shortened by 6 bases and J by 1 base, with 9 bases between the two germline ends. The CDR3 has 14 amino acids. Described time point: pretreatment peripheral blood. V is TRBV6-5 and J is TRBJ2-2; D is perhaps TRBD2 (5 bases). This receptor was obtained from a man aged 60 to 69 with urothelial cancer. This sample comprised PBMCs, obtained around atezolizumab (anti-PD-L1) treatment. CDR3 amino acids: CASRLRENTGELFF. In DNA form, the CDR3 reads TGTGCCAGCAGATTACGGGAGAACACCGGGGAGCTGTTTTTT.